A selection of T cell receptor beta chains follows, all from one sample in a study of shared clonotypes between healthy human individuals. Measured with immunoSEQ multiplex PCR; TCRdb has only the in-frame clones, and not every one. The sample lists millions of clones, roughly 91% occurring once. Source material: naive CD8+ T cells from PBMCs. Receptors originate from a man aged 18 to 35 in good health. Some clones in this sample may be carry-over from other donors' samples. Both conserved end residues are trimmed from each CDR3.

>TRBV4-1|TRBJ2-2|15
ASSPKGGRVPTGELF
>TRBV5-1|TRBJ2-2|14
ASSLGQKANTGELF
>TRBV12-5|TRBJ2-3|14
ASGLELAGVADTQY
>TRBV14|TRBJ2-3|16
ASSQEWRTSGPRGTQY
>TRBV6-1|TRBJ1-1|11
ASSEGRYTEAF
>TRBV5-3|TRBJ1-2|13
ARSNLWTGRYGYT
>TRBV12-5|TRBJ2-1|15
ASGLSHKISSYNEQF
>TRBV11-2|TRBJ2-3|15
ASSLGVLQGSSDTQY
>TRBV10-3|TRBJ2-7|11
AISEKGVYEQY
>TRBV27|TRBJ1-5|14
ASSLSAGVPYQPQH
>TRBV9|TRBJ2-2|14
ASSVGGGIYTGELF
>TRBV4-3|TRBJ2-5|11
ASSQAVQETQY
>TRBV7-2|TRBJ2-7|15
ASSLEGLAGGLYEQY
>TRBV11-2|TRBJ2-3|14
ASSLGWGPYTDTQY
>TRBV27|TRBJ2-1|11
ASSPGKYNEQF
>TRBV4-3|TRBJ2-2|15
ASSRDRERRNTGELF
>TRBV27|TRBJ2-1|13
ASSSTSGSYNEQF
>TRBV19|TRBJ1-1|14
ASSIFQGLGNTEAF
>TRBV27|TRBJ2-3|11
ASSYGVTDTQY
>TRBV6-1|TRBJ2-3|13
ASPPAGGGTDTQY